Shown below are 5 T cell receptor beta chains from a single sample sequenced in a study of blood T cells in healthy people across ages. PCR was performed a second time for about 7 to 11 cycles using a sample-barcoded 5' primer and a J-beta primer mix. TCRdb re-derived calls from the 5' RACE reads in MiXCR, one entry per CDR3 protein. The sample shows roughly 1.6 million distinct CDR3 sequences, approximately 32% of them seen only once. Sequenced input: blood. These receptors came from a woman in her 30s in good health.

This chain connects TRBV7-9 to TRBJ2-3; 9 bases are a match to TRBD2. The J segment lost 6 bases and the V segment lost 3 bases, leaving 7 bases of the junction unmatched. The germline gives CDR1 SEHNR, CDR2 FQNEAQ (reference sequence). This CDR3 spans 15 amino acids. The CDR3 region has the DNA TGTGCCAGCAGCTTTAGCGGGGGAGTTGGGGATACGCAGTATTTT. This encodes CASSFSGGVGDTQYF.

This clonotype was found a few times. The chain couples TRBV5-5 to TRBJ2-7; D is possibly TRBD1 (5 bases). Trimming took 0 bases from V and 6 from J, leaving 13 bases between them. This CDR3 is 14 amino acids long. Germline CDR1 reads SGHKS; CDR2 reads YYEKEE (reference sequence). The CDR3 loop is CASSLELERGEQYF. CDR3 in DNA: TGTGCCAGCAGCTTGGAGCTAGAAAGGGGCGAGCAGTACTTC.

This clonotype was recorded many times. The chain joins TRBV4-2 to TRBJ2-3, with D hard to call. V gave up 2 bases and J gave up 0 bases, with 6 bases separating them. CDR1 LGHNA and CDR2 YNFKEQ come from the germline V gene. This CDR3 is built from 14 residues. The CDR3, as DNA: TGTGCCAGCAGCCAACTAGGTAGCACAGATACGCAGTATTTT. It specifies CASSQLGSTDTQYF.

The rearrangement links TRBV5-1 to TRBJ2-2, with a possible D match to TRBD1 (6 bases). Germline V gives CDR1 SGHRS, CDR2 YFSETQ. CDR3 length: 14 amino acids. Trimming removed 4 bases at V and 6 bases at J, with 13 bases between. This CDR3 reads CASSPGQYPGELFF. In nucleotides, the CDR3 is TGCGCCAGCAGCCCAGGACAGTATCCCGGGGAGCTGTTTTTT. The full variable domain, completed using reference TRBV5-1 and TRBJ2-2, is KAGVTQTPRYLIKTRGQQVTLSCSPISGHRSVSWYQQTPGQGLQFLFEYFSETQRNKGNFPGRFSGRQFSNSRSEMNVSTLELGDSALYLCASSPGQYPGELFFGEGSRLTVL.

Concerning this clonotype itself: This clone may be a read error of a much larger clone one base away. The rearrangement links TRBV5-1 to TRBJ2-1, with TRBD2 matching 8 bases. The CDR3 contains 15 residues. Germline loops: CDR1 SGHRS, CDR2 YFSETQ. V trimming: 4 bases; J trimming: 11 bases; junction bases outside the gene matches: 14. CDR3 residues: CASSPGVAGLDKQFF. The CDR3 DNA reads as TGCGCCAGCAGCCCCGGGGTAGCGGGGTTGGATAAGCAGTTCTTC.